This T cell receptor (beta chain) is from a study of cytomegalovirus exposure and HLA in healthy donors. General study findings and limits: For presence/absence analyses, sequencing depth was assumed to be roughly uniform across donors.

Comment on this clone: Antigen unknown.

Use of 60 Vbeta and 13 Jbeta primers characterized the PCR. Authors' data handling: A later analysis tallied 80 million to 100 million unique TCR beta chains, approximately 11 million of them shared. Sequencing was performed with immunoSEQ multiplex PCR; in TCRdb, only in-frame clones are kept and a portion is missing. The DNA was the basis for D and trimming; V, J and clone size are from that table. The sample carries more than 250,000 clones, 85% to 90% recorded once. V shed 5 bases and J shed 3 bases, with 8 bases lying between them. CDR1 is SGHDT, CDR2 YYEEEE, per germline. The CDR3 is made up of 12 amino acids.

This sequence joins TRBV5-6 and TRBJ2-5, with D possibly being TRBD1 (5 bases). Input material: PBMCs. This receptor was obtained from a woman younger than 35 in good health and CMV-seronegative. This CDR3 reads CASSSREETQYF. In nucleotides, the CDR3 is TGTGCCAGCAGTTCCAGGGAAGAGACCCAGTACTTC. The variable domain in full, completed from reference TRBV5-6 and TRBJ2-5, reads DAGVTQSPTHLIKTRGQQVTLRCSPKSGHDTVSWYQQALGQGPQFIFQYYEEEERQRGNFPDRFSGHQFPNYSSELNVNALLLGDSALYLCASSSREETQYFGPGTRLLVL.